The 22 T cell receptor beta chains reported below all come from one sample, sequenced in a study of OX40 agonist ivuxolimab in advanced cancers. Profiled with immunoSEQ multiplex PCR; TCRdb holds only in-frame clones, not every one. Of about 33,000 clones listed, roughly nine tenths are singletons. The material was CD4+ or CD8+ T cells sorted from blood, obtained in a trial of the OX40 agonist ivuxolimab. All receptors derive from an adult with an advanced solid tumor such as melanoma, head and neck, liver or kidney cancer.

J is TRBJ2-7 and V is TRBV7-9, with 7 bases aligning to TRBD1. V trimming: 5 bases; J trimming: 3 bases; junction bases outside the gene matches: 10. Germline CDR1 is SEHNR and CDR2 is FQNEAQ (reference sequence). The CDR3 is 15 residues long. CDR3 in DNA: TGTGCCAGCAGCCCCCGGGACAGCACCTTCTACGAGCAGTACTTC. Translating gives CASSPRDSTFYEQYF.

The chain links TRBV5-1 to TRBJ1-5; D unclear. Germline V lookup: CDR1 SGHRS, CDR2 YFSETQ. V lost 0 bases and J lost 0, with 10 bases in between. CDR3 length: 16 amino acids. The CDR3 spells CASSLAPRDSNQPQHF. The CDR3 DNA follows: TGCGCCAGCAGCTTGGCTCCCAGAGATAGCAATCAGCCCCAGCATTTT.

The chain couples TRBV27 to TRBJ2-7; TRBD2 might be the D (5 bases). The CDR3 sequence is 14 residues long. Looked up from germline, CDR1 is MNHEY and CDR2 is SMNVEV (reference sequence). V was trimmed by 5 bases and J by 3 bases, leaving 14 bases between them. The CDR3 protein is CASSPGLHIYEQYF. The CDR3 nucleotides are TGTGCCAGCAGTCCCGGACTCCATATCTACGAGCAGTACTTC.

The rearrangement links TRBV7-8 to TRBJ1-1, with D perhaps TRBD1 (5 bases). The CDR3 consists of 17 residues. Trimming took 0 bases from V and 0 from J, leaving 14 bases between them. Per germline, CDR1 SGHVS and CDR2 FQNEAQ. The CDR3 DNA is TGTGCCAGCAGCTTAGCCGGGGAACAGGTAATGAACACTGAAGCTTTCTTT. Its translation: CASSLAGEQVMNTEAFF.

The V call is TRBV9, the J call TRBJ2-1, with D tentatively TRBD1 (6 bases). The CDR3 sequence is 17 residues long. CDR1 is SGDLS, CDR2 YYNGEE, per germline. The V end lost 0 bases, the J end lost 5 bases, and 18 bases lay between the germline ends. CDR3 coding DNA: TGTGCCAGCAGCGTAGGGTTCGGGCAGGGGACCAACAATGAGCAGTTCTTC. As protein: CASSVGFGQGTNNEQFF.

The chain is built from TRBV7-8 and TRBJ2-7; 10 nucleotides line up with TRBD2. Trimming at V came to 5 bases and at J to 7 bases, leaving 8 bases not matched to a gene. Germline V lookup: CDR1 SGHVS, CDR2 FQNEAQ. The CDR3 sequence is 14 residues long. In nucleotides, the CDR3 is TGTGCCAGCAGCCGACCGGGACTAGCGTCGGAGCAGTACTTC. Encoded protein: CASSRPGLASEQYF.

The chain combines TRBV9 with TRBJ2-3; weak D call: TRBD2 (6 bases). The V end was cut by 8 bases, the J end by 4 bases, with 8 bases between. Germline assignment: CDR1 SGDLS and CDR2 YYNGEE. The CDR3 consists of 11 residues. The CDR3 protein is CASRGSDTQYF. In nucleotides, the CDR3 is TGTGCCAGTCGGGGGTCAGATACGCAGTATTTT.

The V gene is TRBV29-1, the J gene TRBJ2-3, with D possibly TRBD1 on 6 matching bases. V lost 0 bases and J lost 1, with 14 bases in between. This CDR3 has 16 amino acids. CDR1 and CDR2 (germline): SQVTM, ANQGSEA. The chain's CDR3 is CSVEEATGLGTDTQYF. CDR3 coding DNA: TGCAGCGTTGAAGAGGCAACAGGGTTGGGCACAGATACGCAGTATTTT.

The rearrangement links TRBV2 to TRBJ2-5, with D uncertain. From germline, CDR1 is SNHLY and CDR2 FYNNEI. Deletions cut 5 bases from V and 5 bases from J, with 3 bases between. The CDR3 totals 10 residues. This chain's CDR3 is CASSRETQYF. CDR3 sequence (DNA): TGTGCCAGCAGTAGGGAGACCCAGTACTTC.

The chain recombines TRBV4-1 with TRBJ2-7; D gene ambiguous. The V end was cut by 4 bases, the J end by 0 bases, with 10 bases between. The CDR3 totals 14 residues. Germline CDR1 MGHRA, CDR2 YSYEKL. The CDR3 loop is CASSPLPSSYEQYF. The CDR3 DNA is TGCGCCAGCAGCCCCCTACCCAGCTCCTACGAGCAGTACTTC.

Only a few counts were recorded for this clone. The chain recombines TRBV9 with TRBJ2-1; TRBD2 might be the D (6 bases). The V end was cut by 0 bases, the J end by 12 bases, with 10 bases between. The germline V gene encodes CDR1 SGDLS and CDR2 YYNGEE. The CDR3 extends over 12 amino acids. Written as DNA, the CDR3 is TGTGCCAGCAGCGTAGGGGGCGGGGTGCAGTTCTTC. Its protein is CASSVGGGVQFF.

This clone was found a few times. This rearrangement joins TRBV2 to TRBJ1-5, with no clear D. V lost 4 bases to trimming and J lost 4 bases, with 11 bases between them. CDR1 SNHLY and CDR2 FYNNEI come from the germline V gene. The CDR3 is 14 amino acids. The CDR3 region is CASSGAAINQPQHF. In nucleotides, the CDR3 is TGTGCCAGCAGTGGAGCAGCGATTAATCAGCCCCAGCATTTT.

V gene TRBV7-9 combines with J gene TRBJ2-1, with TRBD2 matching 9 bases. The V and J ends lost 1 base and 5 bases, in that order; junction bases with no gene match: 3. The CDR3 is 15 amino acids. Germline-derived CDR1 and CDR2 are SEHNR and FQNEAQ (reference sequence). The CDR3 DNA is TGTGCCAGCAGCTTAGGACTAGCGGACAACAATGAGCAGTTCTTC. Translation gives CASSLGLADNNEQFF.

The CDR3 protein is CASSIRRNGELFF. CDR3 sequence (DNA): TGTGCCAGTAGTATCAGAAGGAACGGGGAGCTGTTTTTT. The V call is TRBV19, the J call TRBJ2-2; D remains ambiguous. Trimming stripped 3 bases from V and 7 bases from J, with 9 bases between. Germline V CDR1 and CDR2: LNHDA, SQIVND (reference sequence). The CDR3 is 13 residues long.

By share, this clone ranks as large (0.1 to 1%). CDR3 bases: TGTGCCAGCAGCTTCGCAGGAAGCTCTGGAAACACCATATATTTT. Its protein product is CASSFAGSSGNTIYF. J is TRBJ1-3 and V is TRBV7-9; D not resolved. Between the trimmed V and J ends, which lost 3 bases and 0 bases, there was a span of 9 bases. This CDR3 region has 15 residues. Germline V gene data show CDR1 as SEHNR and CDR2 as FQNEAQ (reference sequence).

The chain combines TRBV7-9 with TRBJ2-5; unclear D gene. This CDR3 is 15 amino acids long. CDR1 and CDR2 (germline): SEHNR, FQNEAQ (reference sequence). V lost 5 bases and J 2 bases, leaving 15 bases between the germline ends. CDR3 loop: CASSPAADLQETQYF. The CDR3 DNA follows: TGTGCCAGCAGCCCGGCGGCAGACCTTCAAGAGACCCAGTACTTC.

The V and J genes are TRBV30 and TRBJ2-7; D is possibly TRBD1 or TRBD2 (5 bases each). The V gene's germline CDR1 is GTSNPN and CDR2 SVGIG (reference sequence). Trimming took off 1 base at V and 3 bases at J, with 10 bases between the two ends. The CDR3 is 13 residues long. The CDR3 DNA sequence: TGTGCCTGGAGTGCGTCAGGGAGCTACGAGCAGTACTTC. Encoded protein: CAWSASGSYEQYF. The full variable domain, with the rest looked up from reference TRBV30 and TRBJ2-7, is SQTIHQWPATLVQPVGSPLSLECTVEGTSNPNLYWYRQAAGRGLQLLFYSVGIGQISSEVPQNLSASRPQDRQFILSSKKLLLSDSGFYLCAWSASGSYEQYFGPGTRLTVT.

The rearrangement links TRBV5-1 to TRBJ2-3; possibly TRBD2 for D (5 bases). The germline gives CDR1 SGHRS, CDR2 YFSETQ. V dropped 0 bases and J dropped 4 bases, with 12 bases sitting between them. This CDR3 comprises 15 residues. This chain's CDR3 is CASSLEISAADTQYF. CDR3 in DNA: TGCGCCAGCAGCTTGGAAATTAGCGCGGCAGATACGCAGTATTTT.

The CDR3 loop reads CASSPDRGSYNEQFF. For the CDR3, the DNA is TGTGCCAGCTCACCGGACAGGGGATCCTACAATGAGCAGTTCTTC. This chain links TRBV18 with TRBJ2-1; 9 bases align to TRBD1. The trim removed 3 bases at V and 1 base at J, leaving 1 base unmatched. From germline, CDR1 is KGHSH and CDR2 LQKENI. The CDR3 loop spans 15 amino acids.

This rearrangement joins TRBV6-8 to TRBJ1-5, with D tentatively TRBD1 (5 bases). V was trimmed by 8 bases and J by 6 bases, leaving 17 bases between them. This CDR3 has 14 residues. CDR1 and CDR2 (germline): MNHGY, SAAAGT. CDR3 sequence (DNA): TGTGCCAGCGGTCTGGGGGGTGTGTTTCAGCCCCAGCATTTT. Its translation: CASGLGGVFQPQHF.

The chain uses TRBV6-5 and TRBJ2-2, with TRBD1 identical over 7 bases. The CDR3 is 15 amino acids. The V and J ends lost 5 bases and 7 bases, in that order; junction bases with no gene match: 10. Looked up from germline, CDR1 is MNHEY and CDR2 is SVGAGI. The CDR3 is CASSNRQGTDGELFF. For the CDR3, the DNA is TGTGCCAGCAGTAACAGACAGGGAACGGACGGGGAGCTGTTTTTT.

V and J are TRBV7-3 and TRBJ2-2; 13 bases line up with TRBD2. The CDR3 spans 17 residues. With V trimmed by 5 bases and J by 7 bases, 10 bases remained unmatched. Germline CDR1 and CDR2: SGHTA and FQGTGA. The CDR3 sequence: CASSPGLAGVGHGELFF. The CDR3 DNA sequence: TGTGCCAGCAGCCCAGGACTAGCGGGAGTCGGCCACGGGGAGCTGTTTTTT. Full variable domain (remainder filled in from reference TRBV7-3 and TRBJ2-2): GAGVSQTPSNKVTEKGKYVELRCDPISGHTALYWYRQSLGQGPEFLIYFQGTGAADDSGLPNDRFFAVRPEGSVSTLKIQRTERGDSAVYLCASSPGLAGVGHGELFFGEGSRLTVL.